The 32 T cell receptor beta chains below were found in one sample sequenced in a study of shared clonotypes between healthy human individuals. The repertoire was sequenced with immunoSEQ multiplex PCR; TCRdb's copy has only in-frame clones and lacks some. The sample carries 1.4 million or so clones, 98% to 99% recorded once. What was sequenced was naive CD4+ T cells sorted from blood. The subset: CD45RA+ positively selected. The origin of the receptors is a man younger than 40 in good health.

V gene TRBV7-9 combines with J gene TRBJ2-1; 10 positions agree with TRBD2. This CDR3 region has 17 residues. The germline V gene has CDR1 SEHNR and CDR2 FQNEAQ (reference sequence). Losses at the gene ends were 1 base for V and 5 bases for J; bases not matched to a gene: 8. The CDR3 region is CASSLGALAGDHNEQFF. Written as DNA, the CDR3 is TGTGCCAGCAGCTTAGGAGCCCTAGCGGGAGACCACAATGAGCAGTTCTTC. The whole variable domain, filled in from reference TRBV7-9 and TRBJ2-1, reads DTGVSQNPRHKITKRGQNVTFRCDPISEHNRLYWYRQTLGQGPEFLTYFQNEAQLEKSRLLSDRFSAERPKGSFSTLEIQRTEQGDSAMYLCASSLGALAGDHNEQFFGPGTRLTVL.

J is TRBJ1-1 and V is TRBV29-1, with D maybe TRBD1 (6 bases). Trimming pared 0 bases from V and 1 base from J, leaving 24 bases between. The CDR3 sequence is 19 residues long. Germline V gene data show CDR1 as SQVTM and CDR2 as ANQGSEA. The CDR3, as DNA: TGCAGCGTTGAAGATTTCGTTTGGGGGACAAACCCGCCGAACACTGAAGCTTTCTTT. The encoded protein is CSVEDFVWGTNPPNTEAFF.

The rearrangement uses TRBV9 and TRBJ2-3; 8 bases match TRBD2. CDR1 is SGDLS, CDR2 YYNGEE, per germline. After removal of 4 bases from V and 1 base from J, the junction contained 8 bases not matched to a gene. The CDR3 consists of 16 residues. The CDR3 sequence is CASSPRAGDGTDTQYF. CDR3 sequence (DNA): TGTGCCAGCAGCCCCCGAGCGGGAGATGGCACAGATACGCAGTATTTT. The full variable domain, with the rest looked up from reference TRBV9 and TRBJ2-3, is DSGVTQTPKHLITATGQRVTLRCSPRSGDLSVYWYQQSLDQGLQFLIQYYNGEERAKGNILERFSAQQFPDLHSELNLSSLELGDSALYFCASSPRAGDGTDTQYFGPGTRLTVL.

The genes are TRBV12-5 and TRBJ1-2; TRBD1 aligns across 11 bases. Germline CDR1 is LGHNT and CDR2 is FRNRAP. Trimming at V came to 6 bases and at J to 8 bases, leaving 5 bases not matched to a gene. This CDR3 is built from 13 residues. The CDR3 nucleotides are TGTGCTAGTGGCCAGGACAGGGGGCGGGGCTACACCTTC. It yields the protein CASGQDRGRGYTF.

The J gene is TRBJ2-7, the V gene TRBV4-1, with TRBD2 matching over 8 bases. CDR3 length: 14 residues. The J segment lost 5 bases and the V segment lost 4 bases, leaving 7 bases of the junction unmatched. CDR1 MGHRA and CDR2 YSYEKL come from the germline V gene. CDR3: CASSPREVVNEQYF. CDR3 bases: TGCGCCAGCAGCCCGCGGGAGGTGGTAAACGAGCAGTACTTC.

The sample holds one count of this clone. The germline gene is not matched at one end of the junction; a read error may be the cause. This chain uses TRBV7-7 with TRBJ2-7; the D call may be TRBD1 or TRBD2 (5 bases each). CDR3 length: 18 residues. Germline-derived CDR1 and CDR2 are SSHAT and FNYEAQ (reference sequence). The DNA for the CDR3 is TGTGCTAGCAGCTCGGACAAGAGACTATCCCAGACGAACTACGAGCAGTACTTC. Protein product: CASSSDKRLSQTNYEQYF.

The chain joins TRBV7-8 to TRBJ1-1, with a possible D match to TRBD1 (5 bases). With 5 bases removed from V and 0 bases from J, the gap between germline ends came to 13 bases. Per germline, CDR1 SGHVS and CDR2 FQNEAQ. This CDR3 region has 15 residues. The CDR3 bases are TGTGCCAGCAGCCTTCCAACAGGTGTGAACACTGAAGCTTTCTTT. Residues: CASSLPTGVNTEAFF.

CDR3 region: CASSGGQPGRTEAFF. The CDR3 coding sequence is TGTGCCAGCAGCGGTGGACAGCCTGGGCGAACTGAAGCTTTCTTT. This rearrangement joins TRBV7-3 to TRBJ1-1; D is perhaps TRBD1 (6 bases). The CDR3 spans 15 residues. Trimming shortened V by 5 bases and J by 5 bases, and 18 bases separated the two germline ends. In germline, CDR1 is SGHTA, CDR2 FQGTGA.

The J gene is TRBJ2-5, the V gene TRBV5-1; D not certain. CDR3 length equals 14 residues. Trimming took 0 bases from V and 2 from J, leaving 8 bases between them. The germline gives CDR1 SGHRS, CDR2 YFSETQ. CDR3 loop: CASSLGPGQETQYF. The CDR3 DNA is TGCGCCAGCAGCTTGGGCCCAGGTCAAGAGACCCAGTACTTC.

The chain couples TRBV27 to TRBJ2-1; D is ambiguous. Trimming removed 5 bases at V and 0 bases at J, with 11 bases between. The CDR3 totals 15 residues. The germline V gene encodes CDR1 MNHEY and CDR2 SMNVEV (reference sequence). CDR3 in amino acids: CASSPLSSSYNEQFF. CDR3 DNA sequence: TGTGCCAGCAGTCCATTGTCGAGCTCCTACAATGAGCAGTTCTTC.

V gene TRBV9 combines with J gene TRBJ2-2; possibly TRBD2 for D (5 bases). The CDR3 is 12 residues long. Per germline, CDR1 SGDLS and CDR2 YYNGEE. With 5 bases removed from V and 5 bases from J, the gap between germline ends came to 7 bases. CDR3: CASRAATGELFF. CDR3 coding DNA: TGTGCCAGCAGAGCGGCGACCGGGGAGCTGTTTTTT.

CDR3 residues: CASSLGLDTGELFF. In DNA, the CDR3 is TGTGCCAGCAGCCTAGGACTAGACACCGGGGAGCTGTTTTTT. This sequence joins TRBV5-5 and TRBJ2-2, with TRBD2 matching over 7 bases. CDR1 is SGHKS and CDR2 is YYEKEE in the germline V gene (reference sequence). The CDR3 consists of 14 residues. Unmatched junction bases numbered 3, after V lost 4 bases and J lost 3 bases.

The chain combines TRBV19 with TRBJ2-2; possibly TRBD1 or TRBD2 for D (5 bases each). This CDR3 comprises 13 residues. V was trimmed by 7 bases and J by 4 bases, leaving 10 bases between them. Germline V gives CDR1 LNHDA, CDR2 SQIVND (reference sequence). The CDR3 region has the DNA TGTGCCAGTATGGGGACCTTCACCGGGGAGCTGTTTTTT. Protein sequence: CASMGTFTGELFF.

The chain is built from TRBV2 and TRBJ2-5; D possibly uses TRBD1 or TRBD2 (5 bases each). The germline V gene encodes CDR1 SNHLY and CDR2 FYNNEI. Trimming left V 5 bases short and J 5 bases short, with 15 bases between. The CDR3 sequence is 14 residues long. The CDR3 is CASSRSRGDETQYF. DNA of the CDR3: TGTGCCAGCAGTAGATCACGGGGCGACGAGACCCAGTACTTC.

The genes are TRBV19 and TRBJ2-6; possible D gene TRBD1, 5 bases. The V gene lost 9 bases and the J gene lost 0 bases, with 9 bases spanning the gap. Per the germline V gene, CDR1 is LNHDA and CDR2 is SQIVND (reference sequence). CDR3 length: 14 amino acids. CDR3 DNA: TGTGCCAGCCGACAGCTCTCTGGGGCCAACGTCCTGACTTTC. Protein product: CASRQLSGANVLTF. The complete variable domain, with remaining parts taken from reference TRBV19 and TRBJ2-6, reads DGGITQSPKYLFRKEGQNVTLSCEQNLNHDAMYWYRQDPGQGLRLIYYSQIVNDFQKGDIAEGYSVSREKKESFPLTVTSAQKNPTAFYLCASRQLSGANVLTFGAGSRLTVL.

This clone was observed once. This sequence joins TRBV4-3 and TRBJ2-5, with D perhaps matching TRBD1 (6 bases). The CDR3 runs 16 residues. Trimming pared 1 base from V and 1 base from J, leaving 13 bases between. Germline lookup yields CDR1 LGHNA and CDR2 YSLEER. CDR3 in amino acids: CASSQGLLGGQETQYF. CDR3 nucleotides: TGCGCCAGCAGCCAAGGGTTGTTAGGGGGCCAAGAGACCCAGTACTTC.

V is TRBV4-3 and J is TRBJ2-3; 8 bases are a match to TRBD2. The CDR3 runs 17 residues. CDR1 LGHNA and CDR2 YSLEER come from the germline V gene. The trim removed 0 bases at V and 2 bases at J, leaving 7 bases unmatched. In nucleotides, the CDR3 is TGCGCCAGCAGCCAAGATAGGGCTAGCGGGTCCACAGATACGCAGTATTTT. Translating gives CASSQDRASGSTDTQYF.

This sequence joins TRBV6-1 and TRBJ1-3; D is perhaps TRBD1 (5 bases). The CDR3 consists of 16 residues. V lost 2 bases to trimming and J lost 2 bases, with 13 bases between them. Germline-derived CDR1 and CDR2 are MNHNS and SASEGT. The CDR3 DNA follows: TGTGCCAGCAGTGAAAGGAAGGGGATCCCTGGAAACACCATATATTTT. This sequence encodes CASSERKGIPGNTIYF.

J is TRBJ2-1 and V is TRBV5-4; 9 bases are a match to TRBD2. CDR1 is SGHNT, CDR2 YYREEE, per germline (reference sequence). Losses at the gene ends were 4 bases for V and 5 bases for J; bases not matched to a gene: 4. The CDR3 contains 14 residues. CDR3 residues: CASSPGLANNEQFF. CDR3 sequence (DNA): TGTGCCAGCAGCCCGGGACTAGCCAACAATGAGCAGTTCTTC.

The gene calls are TRBV7-2 and TRBJ1-2; TRBD1 matches 8 bases. The CDR3 sequence is 14 residues long. Germline V gene data show CDR1 as SGHTA and CDR2 as FQGNSA. The trim removed 6 bases at V and 4 bases at J, leaving 7 bases unmatched. CDR3 sequence reads: CASRGTGGPYGYTF. In DNA, the CDR3 is TGTGCCAGCAGAGGAACAGGGGGACCCTATGGCTACACCTTC.

J is TRBJ2-5 and V is TRBV5-6; D tentatively reads TRBD1 or TRBD2 (5 bases each). Germline V gene data show CDR1 as SGHDT and CDR2 as YYEEEE. This CDR3 comprises 15 residues. V was trimmed by 3 bases and J by 5 bases, leaving 17 bases between them. As DNA, the CDR3 is TGTGCCAGCAGCTCGCCCCGGGACCTGAGGGAGACCCAGTACTTC. Translation: CASSSPRDLRETQYF.

V and J are TRBV7-9 and TRBJ1-2; D remains unclear. This CDR3 contains 13 residues. The V gene lost 5 bases and the J gene lost 6 bases, with 13 bases spanning the gap. The germline gives CDR1 SEHNR, CDR2 FQNEAQ (reference sequence). This CDR3 reads CASSPEPDHGYTF. The CDR3 coding sequence is TGTGCCAGCAGCCCAGAGCCGGACCATGGCTACACCTTC.

The chain couples TRBV15 to TRBJ1-5, with D uncertain. The CDR3 consists of 13 residues. V was shortened by 0 bases and J by 5 bases, with 5 bases between the two germline ends. Germline assignment: CDR1 LNHNV and CDR2 YYDKDF (reference sequence). The chain's CDR3 is CATSREWDQPQHF. Written as DNA, the CDR3 is TGTGCCACCAGCAGAGAATGGGATCAGCCCCAGCATTTT.

The CDR3 loop is CASSQGLLTYNEQFF. CDR3 nucleotide sequence: TGCGCCAGCAGCCAGGGACTACTAACATACAATGAGCAGTTCTTC. The V gene is TRBV4-3, the J gene TRBJ2-1, with 7 bases that match TRBD2. The germline gives CDR1 LGHNA, CDR2 YSLEER. The CDR3 totals 15 residues. With V trimmed by 3 bases and J by 4 bases, 6 bases remained unmatched.

The J gene is TRBJ2-2, the V gene TRBV5-4; D remains unclear. CDR1 and CDR2 (germline): SGHNT, YYREEE (reference sequence). V was pared by 3 bases and J by 13 bases, with 13 bases between. The CDR3 consists of 12 residues. The CDR3 protein is CASSSPLTRLFF. DNA for the CDR3: TGTGCCAGCAGCTCACCCCTGACAAGGCTGTTTTTT.

This rearrangement joins TRBV11-3 to TRBJ2-7, with a weak D call TRBD2 (5 bases). The ends were cut back, 5 bases at V and 7 bases at J, with 21 bases in the middle. CDR1 and CDR2 (germline): SGHNT, YENEEA. The length of the CDR3 is 15 residues. DNA for the CDR3: TGTGCCAGCAGCCGCTCAGGTGGGAGATCGGGTGAGCAGTACTTC. Translated: CASSRSGGRSGEQYF.

The chain is built from TRBV5-1 and TRBJ1-1; D remains unclear. Trimming shortened V by 0 bases and J by 1 base, and 10 bases separated the two germline ends. This CDR3 is 15 amino acids long. Germline-derived CDR1 and CDR2 are SGHRS and YFSETQ. The CDR3 sequence is CASSLVLRRNTEAFF. The CDR3 region has the DNA TGCGCCAGCAGCTTGGTCCTTAGAAGGAACACTGAAGCTTTCTTT.

Concerning this clone: Other nucleotide sequences from this sample produce the same CDR3. The chain uses TRBV15 and TRBJ1-1; D not resolved. The length of the CDR3 is 13 residues. The germline CDR1 and CDR2 sequences are LNHNV and YYDKDF (reference sequence). The V end lost 3 bases, the J end lost 6 bases, and 11 bases lay between the germline ends. The chain's CDR3 is CATSRGGTAEAFF. In DNA, the CDR3 is TGTGCCACCAGCAGGGGAGGTACGGCTGAAGCTTTCTTT.

This clone appeared once. The V call is TRBV27, the J call TRBJ1-5; D may be TRBD1 (5 bases). CDR1 is MNHEY and CDR2 is SMNVEV in the germline V gene (reference sequence). Trimming left V 3 bases short and J 2 bases short, with 11 bases between. This CDR3 comprises 15 residues. Here the CDR3 reads CASSFPTEGNQPQHF. The CDR3 DNA reads TGTGCCAGCAGTTTCCCGACAGAGGGCAATCAGCCCCAGCATTTT.

The chain recombines TRBV11-2 with TRBJ1-5, with a weak D call TRBD1 (5 bases). The CDR3 covers 15 residues. Deletions cut 4 bases from V and 4 bases from J, with 14 bases between. Per the germline V gene, CDR1 is SGHAT and CDR2 is FQNNGV. The CDR3 sequence is CASSSGWGGNQPQHF. CDR3 DNA: TGTGCCAGCAGCTCAGGATGGGGGGGGAATCAGCCCCAGCATTTT.

The rearrangement joins TRBV4-2 to TRBJ2-7; D unclear. V lost 0 bases to trimming and J lost 6 bases, with 15 bases between them. CDR1 is LGHNA, CDR2 YNFKEQ, per germline. The CDR3 is 15 amino acids. The CDR3 loop reads CASSQDVRPGREQYF. The CDR3 nucleotides are TGTGCCAGCAGCCAAGACGTTAGGCCAGGACGCGAGCAGTACTTC.

This chain joins TRBV14 and TRBJ1-1; D is unresolved. The CDR3 loop spans 14 amino acids. Germline V lookup: CDR1 SGHDN, CDR2 FVKESK. V gave up 1 base and J gave up 7 bases, with 13 bases separating them. CDR3 bases: TGTGCCAGCAGCCAAGGGTCGAGCACGGTTGAAGCTTTCTTT. This codes for CASSQGSSTVEAFF. The full variable domain, its missing parts supplied by reference TRBV14 and TRBJ1-1, is EAGVTQFPSHSVIEKGQTVTLRCDPISGHDNLYWYRRVMGKEIKFLLHFVKESKQDESGMPNNRFLAERTGGTYSTLKVQPAELEDSGVYFCASSQGSSTVEAFFGQGTRLTVV.